One sample yielded the 26 T cell receptor beta chains listed below, sequenced in a study of immune evolution from preneoplasia to lung adenocarcinoma. The assay was immunoSEQ multiplex PCR, and TCRdb's table has in-frame clones only and misses some. Altogether more than 4,000 clones are present, about four fifths being singletons, with the ten largest covering 13% to 15%. Specimen: FFPE normal lung tissue adjacent to the tumor. Receptor source: a person aged 50-70 years with lung adenocarcinoma.

The genes are TRBV7-9 and TRBJ1-4; 9 bases align to TRBD1. This CDR3 is 19 amino acids long. The germline CDR1 and CDR2 sequences are SEHNR and FQNEAQ (reference sequence). Losses at the gene ends were 5 bases for V and 0 bases for J; bases not matched to a gene: 13. CDR3 nucleotides: TGTGCCAGCAGCGCACCCGGGACAGGGCTTTTATCAACTAATGAAAAACTGTTTTTT. Protein: CASSAPGTGLLSTNEKLFF. Variable domain in full (rest from reference TRBV7-9 and TRBJ1-4): DTGVSQNPRHKITKRGQNVTFRCDPISEHNRLYWYRQTLGQGPEFLTYFQNEAQLEKSRLLSDRFSAERPKGSFSTLEIQRTEQGDSAMYLCASSAPGTGLLSTNEKLFFGSGTQLSVL.

This rearrangement joins TRBV21-1 to TRBJ1-4; the D call of TRBD1 is as the table states it, not checked on the DNA. TRBV21-1 is shown as a pseudogene. The length of the CDR3 is 15 residues. This CDR3 reads CASSKGGDRGEKLFF. CDR3 bases: TGTGCCAGCAGCAAAGGGGGGGACAGGGGTGAAAAACTGTTTTTT.

The V call is TRBV19, the J call TRBJ2-5; D remains ambiguous. V lost 1 base, J lost 0 bases, and 6 bases lay in between. The CDR3 length is 14 residues. Looked up from germline, CDR1 is LNHDA and CDR2 is SQIVND (reference sequence). The CDR3 DNA reads TGTGCCAGTAGTATAGCGGCCAACCAAGAGACCCAGTACTTC. Its protein product is CASSIAANQETQYF.

The chain has TRBV5-4 and TRBJ1-1; D is uncertain. CDR3 length: 14 residues. The germline V and J ends were trimmed by 3 bases and 3 bases, with 12 bases remaining between them. CDR1 is SGHNT, CDR2 YYREEE, per germline (reference sequence). The chain's CDR3 is CASSSWGFDTEAFF. DNA of the CDR3: TGTGCCAGCAGCTCGTGGGGTTTTGACACTGAAGCTTTCTTT.

This clone has more than one count but fewer than ten. The chain has TRBV28 and TRBJ2-5; D is uncertain. This CDR3 region has 12 residues. The germline V gene has CDR1 MDHEN and CDR2 SYDVKM. Trimming stripped 3 bases from V and 5 bases from J, with 7 bases between. The DNA for the CDR3 is TGTGCCAGCAGTTTTAGCTGGGAGACCCAGTACTTC. Protein product: CASSFSWETQYF.

The chain combines TRBV4-1 with TRBJ1-3, with D unclear. CDR1 MGHRA and CDR2 YSYEKL come from the germline V gene. The CDR3 sequence is 14 residues long. V was shortened by 3 bases and J by 2 bases, with 8 bases between the two germline ends. CDR3 in DNA: TGCGCCAGCAGCCATATTGGGCCTGGAAACACCATATATTTT. Amino acids: CASSHIGPGNTIYF.

This clone was observed a few times. The genes are TRBV10-3 and TRBJ2-7, with D tentatively TRBD1 (6 bases). The CDR3 is made up of 16 amino acids. Trimming took 0 bases from V and 0 from J, leaving 12 bases between them. Germline V gives CDR1 ENHRY, CDR2 SYGVKD. The CDR3 sequence is CAISESDRKPSYEQYF. CDR3 nucleotides: TGTGCCATCAGTGAGTCGGACAGAAAGCCCTCCTACGAGCAGTACTTC.

This chain uses TRBV2 with TRBJ2-7; D ambiguous. Germline-derived CDR1 and CDR2 are SNHLY and FYNNEI. Trimming stripped 2 bases from V and 3 bases from J, with 5 bases between. The CDR3 spans 12 residues. In nucleotides, the CDR3 is TGTGCCAGCAGTGAATCTAGCTACGAGCAGTACTTC. Translation gives CASSESSYEQYF. The full variable domain, its missing parts supplied by reference TRBV2 and TRBJ2-7, is EPEVTQTPSHQVTQMGQEVILRCVPISNHLYFYWYRQILGQKVEFLVSFYNNEISEKSEIFDDQFSVERPDGSNFTLKIRSTKLEDSAMYFCASSESSYEQYFGPGTRLTVT.

The chain couples TRBV5-1 to TRBJ1-5; D is uncertain. Trimming stripped 0 bases from V and 10 bases from J, with 11 bases between. Per germline, CDR1 SGHRS and CDR2 YFSETQ. The CDR3 length is 13 residues. CDR3 amino acids: CASSLVPGQPQHF. CDR3 DNA: TGCGCCAGCAGCTTGGTCCCAGGTCAACCCCAGCATTTT.

Note on this clone: One base away lies a much larger clone, so this may be a sequencing read error. Within the sample, other DNA sequences also encode this same CDR3. The chain combines TRBV5-4 with TRBJ1-3; tentative D call: TRBD1 (6 bases). The CDR3 runs 13 residues. The germline V gene encodes CDR1 SGHNT and CDR2 YYREEE (reference sequence). The CDR3 spells CASSGGAGNTIYF. In DNA, the CDR3 is TGTGCTAGCAGCGGGGGCGCTGGAAACACCATATATTTT.

This clone is categorized as medium-sized (0.01 to 0.1%). J is TRBJ2-5 and V is TRBV10-1; unclear D gene. The CDR3 runs to 13 residues. Germline V gene lookup returns CDR1 WNHNN and CDR2 SYGVQD (reference sequence). V was clipped by 6 bases and J by 1 base, with 9 bases between them. Here the CDR3 reads CASRDGTQETQYF. The CDR3 nucleotides are TGCGCCAGCAGGGACGGAACCCAAGAGACCCAGTACTTC.

The chain recombines TRBV11-3 with TRBJ2-1; D gene unclear. This CDR3 contains 14 residues. With 1 base removed from V and 0 bases from J, the gap between germline ends came to 4 bases. In germline, CDR1 is SGHNT, CDR2 YENEEA. In DNA form, the CDR3 reads TGTGCCAGCAGCTTAGTGTACTCCTACAATGAGCAGTTCTTC. As protein: CASSLVYSYNEQFF.

The V and J genes are TRBV6-5 and TRBJ1-1, with TRBD1 identical over 8 bases. The V gene end was trimmed by 0 bases and the J gene end by 6 bases; junction bases not matched to a gene: 9. Germline CDR1 is MNHEY and CDR2 is SVGAGI. CDR3 length: 16 residues. Here the CDR3 reads CASSYSLGQAWPEAFF. The CDR3 DNA reads as TGTGCCAGCAGTTACTCTTTGGGACAGGCTTGGCCTGAAGCTTTCTTT.

This chain joins TRBV11-3 and TRBJ2-3; no clear D. V was clipped by 4 bases and J by 5 bases, with 7 bases between them. This CDR3 is built from 12 residues. Germline V gene lookup returns CDR1 SGHNT and CDR2 YENEEA. The CDR3 nucleotides read TGTGCCAGCAGCTGGACCGGAGATACGCAGTATTTT. This gives the protein CASSWTGDTQYF.

This clone came up once. The CDR3 DNA reads as TGTGCCAGCAGTCCTGACAGGGGGCGGAATGAAAAACTGTTTTTT. Translation: CASSPDRGRNEKLFF. The chain is built from TRBV6-1 and TRBJ1-4; 10 positions agree with TRBD1. V lost 5 bases and J lost 5; bases outside the gene matches: 5. Germline-derived CDR1 and CDR2 are MNHNS and SASEGT. There are 15 residues in the CDR3.

The gene calls are TRBV6-1 and TRBJ1-5; 10 nucleotides agree with TRBD1. Looked up from germline, CDR1 is MNHNS and CDR2 is SASEGT. Trimming at V came to 4 bases and at J to 0 bases, leaving 3 bases not matched to a gene. The CDR3 totals 16 residues. CDR3 DNA: TGTGCCAGCAGTGCCGGGACAGGGGATAGCAATCAGCCCCAGCATTTT. Protein: CASSAGTGDSNQPQHF.

V usage is TRBV4-2 and J usage is TRBJ2-3, with 10 bases identical to TRBD2. Germline-derived CDR1 and CDR2 are LGHNA and YNFKEQ. V was pared by 4 bases and J by 2 bases, with 9 bases of the junction left unmatched. The CDR3 spans 17 residues. The chain's CDR3 is CASSPLTSGYHTDTQYF. The CDR3 coding sequence is TGTGCCAGCAGCCCACTGACTAGCGGGTACCACACAGATACGCAGTATTTT.

V usage is TRBV29-1 and J usage is TRBJ1-2; no definite D call. This CDR3 is 13 amino acids long. Between the trimmed V and J ends, which lost 3 bases and 6 bases, there was a span of 14 bases. In germline, CDR1 is SQVTM, CDR2 ANQGSEA. This CDR3 is CSVDGWGTDGYTF. CDR3 in DNA: TGCAGCGTTGACGGGTGGGGAACGGATGGCTACACCTTC.

This chain joins TRBV13 and TRBJ2-7; D may match TRBD1 or TRBD2 (5 bases each). The length of the CDR3 is 14 residues. V was shortened by 3 bases and J by 3 bases, with 12 bases between the two germline ends. Germline CDR1 PRHDT, CDR2 FYEKMQ (reference sequence). The CDR3 nucleotides read TGTGCCAGCAGCTTTCGGGACGGGTTCTACGAGCAGTACTTC. It encodes CASSFRDGFYEQYF. Full variable domain (outside the CDR3, taken from reference TRBV13 and TRBJ2-7): AAGVIQSPRHLIKEKRETATLKCYPIPRHDTVYWYQQGPGQDPQFLISFYEKMQSDKGSIPDRFSAQQFSDYHSELNMSSLELGDSALYFCASSFRDGFYEQYFGPGTRLTVT.

This chain uses TRBV11-2 with TRBJ2-7; the D is unclear. Germline CDR1 SGHAT, CDR2 FQNNGV. Deletions cut 5 bases from V and 2 bases from J, with 22 bases between. The CDR3 is made up of 17 amino acids. CDR3 sequence: CASSRVSRPAATYEQYF. The CDR3 bases are TGTGCCAGCAGCCGGGTGAGCCGACCCGCGGCAACCTACGAGCAGTACTTC. Together with reference TRBV11-2 and TRBJ2-7, the CDR3 gives the full variable domain: EAGVAQSPRYKIIEKRQSVAFWCNPISGHATLYWYQQILGQGPKLLIQFQNNGVVDDSQLPKDRFSAERLKGVDSTLKIQPAKLEDSAVYLCASSRVSRPAATYEQYFGPGTRLTVT.

This chain joins TRBV18 and TRBJ2-4; D may be TRBD1 (6 bases). This CDR3 has 13 residues. CDR1 is KGHSH, CDR2 LQKENI, per germline. The V end was cut by 4 bases, the J end by 5 bases, with 9 bases between. CDR3 bases: TGTGCCAGCTCACAGGGGGAAGAAAACATTCAGTACTTC. Its translation is CASSQGEENIQYF.

This chain links TRBV11-3 with TRBJ2-5; D might be TRBD1 or TRBD2, each matching 6 bases. V was cut by 5 bases and J by 4 bases, with 17 bases left in between. There are 15 residues in the CDR3. Germline CDR1 reads SGHNT; CDR2 reads YENEEA. The chain's CDR3 is CASSARGEPTETQYF. In DNA, the CDR3 is TGTGCCAGCAGCGCGAGGGGGGAGCCTACAGAGACCCAGTACTTC.

About this clone itself: Other nucleotide sequences from this sample produce the same CDR3. The chain recombines TRBV7-9 with TRBJ2-7; no definite D call. Between the trimmed V and J ends, which lost 5 bases and 0 bases, there was a span of 14 bases. The germline CDR1 and CDR2 sequences are SEHNR and FQNEAQ (reference sequence). The CDR3 length is 15 residues. CDR3 residues: CASSLLSETSYEQYF. In nucleotides, the CDR3 is TGTGCCAGCAGCCTTCTGTCCGAGACCTCCTACGAGCAGTACTTC.

The genes are TRBV30 and TRBJ1-2; 9 nucleotides match TRBD1. J gave up 6 bases and V 0 bases, and 5 bases lay outside the gene matches. This CDR3 is 14 amino acids long. Germline CDR1 GTSNPN, CDR2 SVGIG (reference sequence). Here the CDR3 reads CAWSVGDRDNGYTF. The CDR3 nucleotides are TGTGCCTGGAGTGTAGGGGACAGGGATAATGGCTACACCTTC.

The genes are TRBV9 and TRBJ1-1; D gene ambiguous. Germline CDR1 SGDLS, CDR2 YYNGEE. The V and J ends lost 4 bases and 6 bases respectively, with 13 bases between them. The CDR3 is made up of 13 amino acids. In DNA form, the CDR3 reads TGTGCCAGCAGCACCCGACCCGGCGCTGAAGCTTTCTTT. Amino acids: CASSTRPGAEAFF.

The rearrangement joins TRBV28 to TRBJ1-5; D is undetermined. The CDR3 is 16 residues long. Per germline, CDR1 MDHEN and CDR2 SYDVKM. Trimming left V 3 bases short and J 7 bases short, with 19 bases between. CDR3 nucleotide sequence: TGTGCCAGCAGTTTCGGCGGAAGACAAACTCGACAGCCCCAGCATTTT. The encoded protein is CASSFGGRQTRQPQHF.